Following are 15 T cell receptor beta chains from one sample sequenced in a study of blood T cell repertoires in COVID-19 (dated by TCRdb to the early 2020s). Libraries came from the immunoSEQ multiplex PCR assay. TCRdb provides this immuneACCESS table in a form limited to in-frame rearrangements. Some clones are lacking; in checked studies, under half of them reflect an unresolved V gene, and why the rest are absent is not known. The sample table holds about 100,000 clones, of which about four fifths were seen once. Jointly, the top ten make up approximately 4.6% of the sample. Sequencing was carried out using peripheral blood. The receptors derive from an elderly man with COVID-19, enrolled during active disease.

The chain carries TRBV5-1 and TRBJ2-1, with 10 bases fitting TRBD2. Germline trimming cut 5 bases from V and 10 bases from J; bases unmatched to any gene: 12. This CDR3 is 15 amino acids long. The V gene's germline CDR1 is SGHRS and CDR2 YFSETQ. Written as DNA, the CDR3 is TGCGCCAGCAGATCGCCGGGACTAGCGCGGGGGGAGCAGTTCTTC. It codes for CASRSPGLARGEQFF. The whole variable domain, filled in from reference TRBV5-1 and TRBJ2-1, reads KAGVTQTPRYLIKTRGQQVTLSCSPISGHRSVSWYQQTPGQGLQFLFEYFSETQRNKGNFPGRFSGRQFSNSRSEMNVSTLELGDSALYLCASRSPGLARGEQFFGPGTRLTVL.

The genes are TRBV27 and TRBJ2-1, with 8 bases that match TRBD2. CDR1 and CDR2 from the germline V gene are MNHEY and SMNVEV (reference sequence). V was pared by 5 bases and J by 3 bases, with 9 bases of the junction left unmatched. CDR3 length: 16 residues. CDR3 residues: CASSPSLAGIYNEQFF. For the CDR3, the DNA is TGTGCCAGCAGTCCATCGCTAGCGGGCATCTACAATGAGCAGTTCTTC.

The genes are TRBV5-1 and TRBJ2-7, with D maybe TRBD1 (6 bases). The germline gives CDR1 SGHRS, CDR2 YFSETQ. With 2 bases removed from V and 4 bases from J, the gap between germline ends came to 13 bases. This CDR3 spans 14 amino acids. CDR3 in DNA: TGCGCCAGCAGCTTACCGGGACAAGATTACGAGCAGTACTTC. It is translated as CASSLPGQDYEQYF.

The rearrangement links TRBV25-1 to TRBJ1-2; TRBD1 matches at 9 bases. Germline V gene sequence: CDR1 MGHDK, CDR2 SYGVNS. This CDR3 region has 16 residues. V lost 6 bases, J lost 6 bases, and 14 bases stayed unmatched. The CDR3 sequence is CASSEPKTGGIDGYTF. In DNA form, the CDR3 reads TGTGCCAGCAGCGAGCCCAAGACAGGGGGGATAGATGGCTACACCTTC.

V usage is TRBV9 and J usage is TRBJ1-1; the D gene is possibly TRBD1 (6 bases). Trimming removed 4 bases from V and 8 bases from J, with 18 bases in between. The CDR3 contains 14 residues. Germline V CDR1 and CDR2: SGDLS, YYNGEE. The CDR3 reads CASSSQGRGYEAFF. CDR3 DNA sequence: TGTGCCAGCAGCAGTCAGGGGAGAGGTTACGAAGCTTTCTTT.

The CDR3 bases are TGTGCCACCACCCCAAGAGGGCGCGGGGACACTGAAGCTTTCTTT. This translates into CATTPRGRGDTEAFF. The gene calls are TRBV19 and TRBJ1-1; the D is unclear. Germline assignment: CDR1 LNHDA and CDR2 SQIVND (reference sequence). The CDR3 sequence is 15 residues long. The germline V and J ends were trimmed by 10 bases and 3 bases, with 21 bases remaining between them.

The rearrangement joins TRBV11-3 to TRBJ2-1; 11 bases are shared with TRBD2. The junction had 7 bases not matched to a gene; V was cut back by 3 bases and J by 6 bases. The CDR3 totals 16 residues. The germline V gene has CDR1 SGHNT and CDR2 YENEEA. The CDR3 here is CASSFSGRAAPNEQFF. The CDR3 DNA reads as TGTGCCAGCAGCTTTAGCGGGAGGGCCGCCCCCAATGAGCAGTTCTTC.

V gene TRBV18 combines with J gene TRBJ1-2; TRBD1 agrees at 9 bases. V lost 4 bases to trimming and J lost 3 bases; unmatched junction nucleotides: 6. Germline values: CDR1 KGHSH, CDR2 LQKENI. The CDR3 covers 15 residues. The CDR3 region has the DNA TGTGCCAGCTCACAAGGACAGGGGAGGGACTATGGCTACACCTTC. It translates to CASSQGQGRDYGYTF.

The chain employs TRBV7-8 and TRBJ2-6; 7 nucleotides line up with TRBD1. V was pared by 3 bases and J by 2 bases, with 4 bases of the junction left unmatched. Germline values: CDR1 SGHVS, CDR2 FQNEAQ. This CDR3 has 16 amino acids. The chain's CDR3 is CASSLSGGTGANVLTF. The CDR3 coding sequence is TGTGCCAGCAGCTTGTCAGGGGGTACTGGGGCCAACGTCCTGACTTTC.

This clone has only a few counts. In DNA form, the CDR3 reads TGTGCCAGCAGTGACCCTAAGATTACAGTATACAAAGAGACCCAGTACTTC. Residues: CASSDPKITVYKETQYF. V and J are TRBV6-4 and TRBJ2-5; no clear D. V lost 2 bases and J lost 3, with 19 bases in between. CDR1 MRHNA and CDR2 SNTAGT come from the germline V gene. The CDR3 is 17 amino acids.

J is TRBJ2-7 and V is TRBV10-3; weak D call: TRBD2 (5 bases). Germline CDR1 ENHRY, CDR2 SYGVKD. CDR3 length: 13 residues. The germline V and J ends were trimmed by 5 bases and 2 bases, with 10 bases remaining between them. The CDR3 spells CAISPTRTYEQYF. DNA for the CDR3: TGTGCCATCAGTCCCACTAGGACCTACGAGCAGTACTTC.

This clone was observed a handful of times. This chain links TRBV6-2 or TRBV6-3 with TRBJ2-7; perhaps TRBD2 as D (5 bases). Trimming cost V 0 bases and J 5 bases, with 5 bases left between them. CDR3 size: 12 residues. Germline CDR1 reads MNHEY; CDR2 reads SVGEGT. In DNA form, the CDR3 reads TGTGCCAGCAGTTACTCGAGGGACGAGCAGTACTTC. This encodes CASSYSRDEQYF.

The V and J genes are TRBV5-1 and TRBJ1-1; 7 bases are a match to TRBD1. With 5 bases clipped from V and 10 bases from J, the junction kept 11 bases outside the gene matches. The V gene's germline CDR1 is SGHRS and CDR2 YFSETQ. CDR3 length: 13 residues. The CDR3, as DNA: TGCGCCAGCAGTCGTGACAGGGAAGGGGGAGCTTTCTTT. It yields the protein CASSRDREGGAFF. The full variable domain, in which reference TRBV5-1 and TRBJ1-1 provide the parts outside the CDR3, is KAGVTQTPRYLIKTRGQQVTLSCSPISGHRSVSWYQQTPGQGLQFLFEYFSETQRNKGNFPGRFSGRQFSNSRSEMNVSTLELGDSALYLCASSRDREGGAFFGQGTRLTVV.

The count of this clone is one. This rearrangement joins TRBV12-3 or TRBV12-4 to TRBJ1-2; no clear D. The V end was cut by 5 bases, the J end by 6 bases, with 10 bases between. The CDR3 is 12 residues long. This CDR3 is CASSPSGNGYTF. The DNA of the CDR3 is TGTGCCAGCAGTCCTAGTGGAAATGGCTACACCTTC.

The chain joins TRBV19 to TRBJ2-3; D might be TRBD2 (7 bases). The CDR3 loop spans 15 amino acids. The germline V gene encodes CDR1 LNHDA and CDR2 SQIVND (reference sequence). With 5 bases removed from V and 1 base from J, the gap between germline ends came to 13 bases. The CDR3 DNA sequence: TGTGCCAGTAGTGCGGGGGCGGCGGGCACAGATACGCAGTATTTT. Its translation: CASSAGAAGTDTQYF.